This T cell receptor (beta chain) was documented in a study of CD8+ T cells in alopecia areata. Study outcomes and limitations: Whereas mice showed it more clearly, TCR sharing across patients was murkier, possibly because of HLA. On tofacitinib, scalp and blood still held many of the expanded lesional clones.

Extracted from the samples, RNA was reverse transcribed into cDNA to serve as the sequencing template. The method was immunoSEQ multiplex PCR; TCRdb's version includes in-frame clones alone and lacks a portion of them. The data show more than 90,000 clones, 55% to 75% seen once. The germline gives CDR1 SQVTM, CDR2 ANQGSEA. J lost 1 base, V lost 0 bases, and 0 bases had no gene match. The CDR3 is 13 amino acids. Treatment described: oral pan-JAK inhibitor, 5-10 mg twice daily. Sorting of PBMCs yielded the CD4+ and CD8+ T cells. This clone has only a few counts. What it recognizes is unknown. The receptor was derived from a human donor with alopecia areata. The chain uses TRBV29-1 and TRBJ2-7, with 7 bases fitting TRBD1. Sample: CD8+ T cells sorted from blood, taken at approximately week 55, from a patient treated with tofacitinib. In DNA form, the CDR3 reads TGCAGCGTTGAAGAGACAGGGTCCTACGAGCAGTACTTC. This encodes CSVEETGSYEQYF.